The 16 T cell receptor beta chains given below trace back to one sample, sequenced in a study of radiation and T cells in renal cell carcinoma. The time point was: baseline pretreatment blood. The treatment: 15 Gy SBRT to primary tumor, nephrectomy 4 weeks later. Clones were read by immunoSEQ multiplex PCR, and TCRdb kept only the in-frame ones, dropping some. This sample yields 140,000 or so clones, of which around nine tenths are seen a single time; 12% belongs to the top ten. This specimen was blood, taken from a patient whose treatment included radiotherapy and nephrectomy. All receptors derive from a woman in her 50s with renal cell carcinoma.

V usage is TRBV30 and J usage is TRBJ2-1; 13 bases agree with TRBD2. Germline lookup yields CDR1 GTSNPN and CDR2 SVGIG (reference sequence). The CDR3 totals 14 residues. The trim removed 7 bases at V and 3 bases at J, leaving 3 bases unmatched. CDR3 protein: CASRTSGSYNEQFF. The CDR3 bases are TGTGCCTCACGGACTAGCGGGAGCTACAATGAGCAGTTCTTC.

V and J are TRBV11-2 and TRBJ2-2; D could derive from TRBD1 or TRBD2 (5 bases each). Germline lookup yields CDR1 SGHAT and CDR2 FQNNGV. The CDR3 contains 15 residues. Between the trimmed V and J ends, which lost 5 bases and 3 bases, there was a span of 13 bases. The CDR3 DNA is TGTGCCAGCAGCCGGAACCGGGACCACACCGGGGAGCTGTTTTTT. Its translation is CASSRNRDHTGELFF.

This clone was observed once. The V gene is TRBV6-5, the J gene TRBJ1-4; D is uncertain. Per germline, CDR1 MNHEY and CDR2 SVGAGI. This CDR3 has 13 amino acids. Trimming took 5 bases from V and 3 from J, leaving 7 bases between them. The CDR3 protein is CASSEIPNEKLFF. CDR3 DNA: TGTGCCAGCAGTGAAATCCCTAATGAAAAACTGTTTTTT.

V and J are TRBV7-3 and TRBJ2-7; no clear D gene. V lost 0 bases and J lost 2, with 11 bases in between. The length of the CDR3 is 15 residues. Germline CDR1 SGHTA, CDR2 FQGTGA. CDR3 coding DNA: TGTGCCAGCAGCTTAACAGGAGACCCGGCCTACGAGCAGTACTTC. Protein sequence: CASSLTGDPAYEQYF.

A note on this clone: A read error may produce the germline difference seen at one junction end. J is TRBJ2-7 and V is TRBV6-1, with D hard to call. The length of the CDR3 is 12 residues. Germline V gene lookup returns CDR1 MNHNS and CDR2 SASEGT. The CDR3 DNA reads TGTGCCAGCAGTGAAGAGTCCTTCGAGCAGTACTTC. Its protein product is CASSEESFEQYF.

The chain joins TRBV25-1 to TRBJ2-5; weak D call: TRBD1 (6 bases). Germline V CDR1 and CDR2: MGHDK, SYGVNS. The CDR3 sequence is 14 residues long. V was cut by 7 bases and J by 5 bases, with 17 bases left in between. The CDR3 region is CASTESRGRETQYF. CDR3 sequence (DNA): TGTGCCAGCACCGAGAGCAGGGGTCGGGAGACCCAGTACTTC.

This rearrangement joins TRBV19 to TRBJ1-5; D is perhaps TRBD1 (5 bases). The CDR3 sequence is 15 residues long. Germline CDR1 LNHDA, CDR2 SQIVND (reference sequence). The V end was cut by 4 bases, the J end by 5 bases, with 15 bases between. This CDR3 reads CASSSVGEEYQPQHF. In DNA form, the CDR3 reads TGTGCCAGTAGTAGCGTGGGGGAGGAATATCAGCCCCAGCATTTT.

The chain is built from TRBV7-9 and TRBJ2-1, with D possibly called TRBD1 or TRBD2 (6 bases each). The CDR3 runs to 15 residues. V shed 2 bases and J shed 9 bases, with 17 bases lying between them. From germline, CDR1 is SEHNR and CDR2 FQNEAQ (reference sequence). The CDR3 nucleotides read TGTGCCAGCAGCTTATCGGGAACGGGGGCAGGTGAGCAGTTCTTC. This sequence encodes CASSLSGTGAGEQFF.

The chain couples TRBV9 to TRBJ2-7; D is ambiguous. V gave up 0 bases and J gave up 5 bases, with 15 bases separating them. The CDR3 covers 15 residues. Germline V gene lookup returns CDR1 SGDLS and CDR2 YYNGEE. The CDR3 here is CASSVAPTQRNEQYF. DNA for the CDR3: TGTGCCAGCAGCGTAGCTCCTACACAGAGGAACGAGCAGTACTTC.

The genes are TRBV30 and TRBJ1-2; D is unresolved. Germline loops: CDR1 GTSNPN, CDR2 SVGIG (reference sequence). This CDR3 region has 15 residues. Trimming cost V 2 bases and J 0 bases, with 13 bases left between them. The CDR3 spells CAWSLERRTNYGYTF. The CDR3 nucleotides read TGTGCCTGGAGTCTGGAGCGACGAACTAACTATGGCTACACCTTC.

V is TRBV2 and J is TRBJ2-1, with 16 bases fitting TRBD2. This CDR3 is 17 amino acids long. Losses at the gene ends were 6 bases for V and 3 bases for J; bases not matched to a gene: 5. In germline, CDR1 is SNHLY, CDR2 FYNNEI. The CDR3 DNA reads TGTGCCAGCAGGCTGGGACTAGCGGGGGGGAGCTACAATGAGCAGTTCTTC. This translates into CASRLGLAGGSYNEQFF.

V and J are TRBV9 and TRBJ1-3; maybe TRBD1 (5 bases). Trimming took 1 base from V and 0 from J, leaving 11 bases between them. This CDR3 contains 16 residues. Germline V lookup: CDR1 SGDLS, CDR2 YYNGEE. In DNA, the CDR3 is TGTGCCAGCAGCGTATGGGGCTCCAACTCTGGAAACACCATATATTTT. Its translation: CASSVWGSNSGNTIYF.

This sequence joins TRBV4-3 and TRBJ1-2, with 7 positions matching TRBD1. This CDR3 spans 15 amino acids. The V and J ends lost 4 bases and 2 bases, in that order; junction bases with no gene match: 7. Germline CDR1 reads LGHNA; CDR2 reads YSLEER. The CDR3 loop is CASSPTGTENYGYTF. The CDR3 coding sequence is TGCGCCAGCAGCCCTACTGGGACAGAAAACTATGGCTACACCTTC.

Remarks on this clone: The same CDR3 is also encoded by other DNA sequences in this sample. This chain joins TRBV9 and TRBJ1-1; D gene ambiguous. The length of the CDR3 is 14 residues. V lost 0 bases to trimming and J lost 1 base, with 7 bases between them. Germline CDR1 reads SGDLS; CDR2 reads YYNGEE. As DNA, the CDR3 is TGTGCCAGCAGCGTAGGGGCGGGGAACACTGAAGCTTTCTTT. Translating it yields CASSVGAGNTEAFF.

The V and J genes are TRBV14 and TRBJ2-1; D unresolved. Germline V gene lookup returns CDR1 SGHDN and CDR2 FVKESK. There are 16 residues in the CDR3. Trimming pared 1 base from V and 2 bases from J, leaving 12 bases between. CDR3 nucleotide sequence: TGTGCCAGCAGCCAAGGCCCTCGATTTCCCTACAATGAGCAGTTCTTC. This translates into CASSQGPRFPYNEQFF. Full variable domain (outside the CDR3, taken from reference TRBV14 and TRBJ2-1): EAGVTQFPSHSVIEKGQTVTLRCDPISGHDNLYWYRRVMGKEIKFLLHFVKESKQDESGMPNNRFLAERTGGTYSTLKVQPAELEDSGVYFCASSQGPRFPYNEQFFGPGTRLTVL.

The rearrangement links TRBV19 to TRBJ1-1; D is perhaps TRBD1 (5 bases). Germline values: CDR1 LNHDA, CDR2 SQIVND (reference sequence). V shed 3 bases and J shed 1 base, with 12 bases lying between them. There are 15 residues in the CDR3. CDR3 nucleotide sequence: TGTGCCAGTAGTATTGACAGACTGGGGAACACTGAAGCTTTCTTT. Protein: CASSIDRLGNTEAFF.